A selection of T cell receptor beta chains follows, all from one sample in a study of OX40 agonist ivuxolimab in advanced cancers. Method: immunoSEQ multiplex PCR; TCRdb's copy keeps in-frame clones and lacks some. The table has approximately 130,000 clones, less than 95% seen once; the top ten hold roughly 0.99%. This specimen was CD4+ or CD8+ T cells sorted from blood, taken in a trial of the OX40 agonist ivuxolimab. These receptors all come from an adult with an advanced solid tumor such as melanoma, head and neck, liver or kidney cancer. CDR3s include the opening cysteine and the closing phenylalanine or tryptophan. The order of the fields is D gene, clone size, J gene, V gene, CDR3 protein, CDR3 DNA. D genes are given only for firm matches. Not all rows give a size; the values are once, few, many and, for expanded clones, a class.

D gene: TRBD2; clone size: -; J gene: TRBJ2-7; V gene: TRBV9; CDR3 protein: CASSVEAGEYEQYF; CDR3 DNA: TGTGCCAGCAGCGTAGAAGCGGGAGAGTACGAGCAGTACTTC
D gene: TRBD1; clone size: -; J gene: TRBJ2-2; V gene: TRBV10-2; CDR3 protein: CASKTGPNTGELFF; CDR3 DNA: TGCGCCAGCAAGACAGGGCCTAACACCGGGGAGCTGTTTTTT
D gene: -; clone size: -; J gene: TRBJ1-4; V gene: TRBV4-1; CDR3 protein: CASSQPTGLDEKLFF; CDR3 DNA: TGCGCCAGCAGCCAACCAACAGGGCTTGATGAAAAACTGTTTTTT
D gene: TRBD1; clone size: -; J gene: TRBJ2-7; V gene: TRBV15; CDR3 protein: CATSRDPGTASSYEQYF; CDR3 DNA: TGTGCCACCAGCAGAGACCCCGGGACAGCGAGCTCCTACGAGCAGTACTTC
D gene: TRBD1; clone size: -; J gene: TRBJ1-2; V gene: TRBV6-6; CDR3 protein: CAGHSGQGARNYGYTF; CDR3 DNA: TGTGCCGGCCACTCCGGACAGGGGGCGCGTAACTATGGCTACACCTTC
D gene: TRBD1; clone size: -; J gene: TRBJ1-4; V gene: TRBV27; CDR3 protein: CASRKQGINEKLFF; CDR3 DNA: TGTGCCAGCAGAAAACAGGGGATTAATGAAAAACTGTTTTTT
D gene: -; clone size: -; J gene: TRBJ1-3; V gene: TRBV5-5; CDR3 protein: CASSWGQAGNTIYF; CDR3 DNA: TGTGCCAGCAGCTGGGGGCAGGCTGGAAACACCATATATTTT
D gene: -; clone size: -; J gene: TRBJ1-1; V gene: TRBV4-3; CDR3 protein: CASSQTPGPDTEAFF; CDR3 DNA: TGCGCCAGCAGCCAAACACCGGGACCTGACACTGAAGCTTTCTTT
D gene: -; clone size: -; J gene: TRBJ2-5; V gene: TRBV5-4; CDR3 protein: CASSWTTGFETQYF; CDR3 DNA: TGTGCCAGCAGCTGGACAACAGGGTTTGAGACCCAGTACTTC
D gene: TRBD1; clone size: -; J gene: TRBJ2-1; V gene: TRBV6-4; CDR3 protein: CASGTGDNEQFF; CDR3 DNA: TGTGCCAGCGGGACAGGGGACAATGAGCAGTTCTTC
D gene: -; clone size: once; J gene: TRBJ1-1; V gene: TRBV5-1; CDR3 protein: CASSLPQTTGNTEAFF; CDR3 DNA: TGCGCCAGCAGCTTACCCCAAACGACAGGGAACACTGAAGCTTTCTTT
D gene: -; clone size: -; J gene: TRBJ1-3; V gene: TRBV19; CDR3 protein: CASSGRGSSGNTIYF; CDR3 DNA: TGTGCCAGTAGTGGTCGGGGAAGCTCTGGAAACACCATATATTTT
D gene: TRBD2; clone size: -; J gene: TRBJ2-1; V gene: TRBV27; CDR3 protein: CASRRRTSGAPYNEQFF; CDR3 DNA: TGTGCCAGCAGACGGAGGACTAGCGGAGCACCCTACAATGAGCAGTTCTTC
D gene: -; clone size: once; J gene: TRBJ1-5; V gene: TRBV27; CDR3 protein: CASSRTGSNQPQHF; CDR3 DNA: TGTGCCAGCAGTCGGACGGGTAGCAATCAGCCCCAGCATTTT
D gene: -; clone size: -; J gene: TRBJ1-1; V gene: TRBV6-5; CDR3 protein: CASSLTGNTEAFF; CDR3 DNA: TGTGCCAGCAGCCTGACAGGGAACACTGAAGCTTTCTTT
D gene: -; clone size: -; J gene: TRBJ1-5; V gene: TRBV6-6; CDR3 protein: CASSSRQGNQPQHF; CDR3 DNA: TGTGCCAGCAGTTCGCGACAGGGCAATCAGCCCCAGCATTTT
D gene: -; clone size: -; J gene: TRBJ2-2; V gene: TRBV5-1; CDR3 protein: CASSLGPSVTGELFF; CDR3 DNA: TGCGCCAGCAGCTTGGGTCCGAGCGTCACCGGGGAGCTGTTTTTT
D gene: -; clone size: -; J gene: TRBJ2-1; V gene: TRBV18; CDR3 protein: CASSPGISGHSYNEQFF; CDR3 DNA: TGTGCCAGCTCACCAGGTATTAGCGGACACTCCTACAATGAGCAGTTCTTC
D gene: -; clone size: -; J gene: TRBJ1-1; V gene: TRBV5-4; CDR3 protein: CASSISFGGGTEAFF; CDR3 DNA: TGTGCCAGCAGCATAAGTTTTGGGGGCGGCACTGAAGCTTTCTTT
D gene: -; clone size: -; J gene: TRBJ1-5; V gene: TRBV20-1; CDR3 protein: CSATDPPQHF; CDR3 DNA: TGCAGTGCTACAGATCCGCCCCAGCATTTT
D gene: -; clone size: few; J gene: TRBJ1-3; V gene: TRBV5-1; CDR3 protein: CASSLAPVQPGNTIYF; CDR3 DNA: TGCGCCAGCAGCTTGGCCCCGGTTCAGCCTGGAAACACCATATATTTT
D gene: -; clone size: -; J gene: TRBJ1-1; V gene: TRBV7-2; CDR3 protein: CASSLVNGAAGAFF; CDR3 DNA: TGTGCCAGCAGCTTAGTGAACGGGGCTGCTGGTGCTTTCTTT
D gene: TRBD1; clone size: few; J gene: TRBJ1-5; V gene: TRBV7-2; CDR3 protein: CASSDRASRQPQHF; CDR3 DNA: TGTGCCAGCAGCGACAGGGCCTCGAGACAGCCCCAGCATTTT
D gene: -; clone size: -; J gene: TRBJ2-1; V gene: TRBV5-6; CDR3 protein: CASSLVVDEQFF; CDR3 DNA: TGTGCCAGCAGCTTGGTGGTGGATGAGCAGTTCTTC
D gene: TRBD2; clone size: -; J gene: TRBJ2-1; V gene: TRBV19; CDR3 protein: CASSMGLAYYNEQFF; CDR3 DNA: TGTGCCAGTAGTATGGGACTAGCCTACTACAATGAGCAGTTCTTC
D gene: -; clone size: -; J gene: TRBJ1-1; V gene: TRBV7-8; CDR3 protein: CASSLGDTGAEAFF; CDR3 DNA: TGTGCCAGCAGCTTGGGAGACACGGGCGCTGAAGCTTTCTTT
D gene: -; clone size: -; J gene: TRBJ2-7; V gene: TRBV7-8; CDR3 protein: CASSSSGRSASYEQYF; CDR3 DNA: TGTGCCAGCAGCTCGTCGGGGAGGAGCGCATCCTACGAGCAGTACTTC
D gene: -; clone size: -; J gene: TRBJ2-7; V gene: TRBV27; CDR3 protein: CASKRQDRHEQYF; CDR3 DNA: TGTGCCAGCAAACGGCAAGATAGGCACGAGCAGTACTTC
D gene: -; clone size: -; J gene: TRBJ1-1; V gene: TRBV18; CDR3 protein: CASSPGGMNTEAFF; CDR3 DNA: TGTGCCAGCTCACCGGGCGGGATGAACACTGAAGCTTTCTTT
D gene: TRBD1; clone size: -; J gene: TRBJ2-7; V gene: TRBV28; CDR3 protein: CASSLLGRGGGEQYF; CDR3 DNA: TGTGCCAGCAGTCTCCTGGGGAGAGGGGGCGGGGAGCAGTACTTC
D gene: TRBD2; clone size: -; J gene: TRBJ2-7; V gene: TRBV29-1; CDR3 protein: CSVDKGTSSYEQYF; CDR3 DNA: TGCAGCGTTGATAAGGGGACTAGCAGCTACGAGCAGTACTTC
D gene: -; clone size: -; J gene: TRBJ1-5; V gene: TRBV9; CDR3 protein: CASSSRGGTLSSNQPQHF; CDR3 DNA: TGTGCCAGCAGCTCTAGAGGGGGGACATTGAGTAGCAATCAGCCCCAGCATTTT
D gene: -; clone size: -; J gene: TRBJ1-5; V gene: TRBV4-1; CDR3 protein: CASSLREQGQPQHF; CDR3 DNA: TGCGCCAGCAGCTTACGGGAACAGGGTCAGCCCCAGCATTTT
D gene: -; clone size: once; J gene: TRBJ1-4; V gene: TRBV7-7; CDR3 protein: CASSSDVNEKLFF; CDR3 DNA: TGTGCTAGCAGTTCGGATGTTAATGAAAAACTGTTTTTT
D gene: TRBD2; clone size: -; J gene: TRBJ2-5; V gene: TRBV10-3; CDR3 protein: CAISEYLTSGSKETQYF; CDR3 DNA: TGTGCCATCAGTGAGTACCTCACTAGCGGGAGTAAAGAGACCCAGTACTTC
D gene: -; clone size: -; J gene: TRBJ1-5; V gene: TRBV28; CDR3 protein: CASSFEIATAGVRPQHF; CDR3 DNA: TGTGCCAGCAGTTTTGAAATCGCGACGGCGGGGGTACGGCCCCAGCATTTT
D gene: -; clone size: -; J gene: TRBJ1-1; V gene: TRBV9; CDR3 protein: CASSVEVRAEAFF; CDR3 DNA: TGTGCCAGCAGCGTAGAGGTTAGGGCTGAAGCTTTCTTT
D gene: -; clone size: -; J gene: TRBJ2-1; V gene: TRBV7-2; CDR3 protein: CASSLGGGLDNEQFF; CDR3 DNA: TGTGCCAGCAGCTTAGGAGGCGGATTGGACAATGAGCAGTTCTTC
D gene: -; clone size: -; J gene: TRBJ1-1; V gene: TRBV10-3; CDR3 protein: CAISDSQGNTEAFF; CDR3 DNA: TGTGCCATCAGTGATTCACAGGGGAACACTGAAGCTTTCTTT
D gene: -; clone size: -; J gene: TRBJ1-2; V gene: TRBV10-3; CDR3 protein: CAISAAQPSNYGYTF; CDR3 DNA: TGTGCCATCAGTGCTGCCCAGCCGTCTAACTATGGCTACACCTTC
D gene: -; clone size: -; J gene: TRBJ1-4; V gene: TRBV28; CDR3 protein: CASRVGHNGEKLFF; CDR3 DNA: TGTGCCAGCAGGGTTGGACATAACGGCGAAAAACTGTTTTTT
D gene: TRBD2; clone size: -; J gene: TRBJ2-7; V gene: TRBV29-1; CDR3 protein: CSVEDYPGLAGVVEQYF; CDR3 DNA: TGCAGCGTTGAAGATTATCCGGGACTAGCGGGAGTGGTTGAGCAGTACTTC
D gene: TRBD1; clone size: -; J gene: TRBJ1-2; V gene: TRBV5-4; CDR3 protein: CASSLGQGGHYGYTF; CDR3 DNA: TGTGCCAGCAGCTTGGGACAGGGCGGGCACTATGGCTACACCTTC
D gene: -; clone size: -; J gene: TRBJ2-1; V gene: TRBV9; CDR3 protein: CASSVEVFNEQFF; CDR3 DNA: TGTGCCAGCAGCGTAGAGGTGTTCAATGAGCAGTTCTTC
D gene: -; clone size: -; J gene: TRBJ1-1; V gene: TRBV25-1; CDR3 protein: CASRQRAGAEAFF; CDR3 DNA: TGTGCCAGCAGACAGAGGGCGGGTGCTGAAGCTTTCTTT
D gene: TRBD1; clone size: -; J gene: TRBJ1-5; V gene: TRBV28; CDR3 protein: CASSLWTGMGQPQHF; CDR3 DNA: TGTGCCAGCAGTTTATGGACAGGGATGGGACAGCCCCAGCATTTT
D gene: -; clone size: -; J gene: TRBJ1-6; V gene: TRBV2; CDR3 protein: CASSEMGSPLHF; CDR3 DNA: TGTGCCAGCAGTGAAATGGGTTCACCCCTCCACTTT
D gene: -; clone size: -; J gene: TRBJ2-3; V gene: TRBV13; CDR3 protein: CASSSKHVFGGQSTDTQYF; CDR3 DNA: TGTGCCAGCAGCTCGAAGCATGTGTTTGGGGGCCAAAGCACAGATACGCAGTATTTT
D gene: TRBD2; clone size: once; J gene: TRBJ2-1; V gene: TRBV4-2; CDR3 protein: CASSQEQLAGRNLHNEQFF; CDR3 DNA: TGTGCCAGCAGCCAAGAACAACTAGCGGGACGTAATTTACACAATGAGCAGTTCTTC
D gene: -; clone size: -; J gene: TRBJ1-5; V gene: TRBV15; CDR3 protein: CATSRDFGGRHQPQHF; CDR3 DNA: TGTGCCACCAGCAGAGATTTCGGGGGCAGGCATCAGCCCCAGCATTTT
D gene: -; clone size: -; J gene: TRBJ1-2; V gene: TRBV5-8; CDR3 protein: CASSWGRYGYTF; CDR3 DNA: TGTGCCAGCAGCTGGGGCAGATATGGCTACACCTTC
D gene: -; clone size: -; J gene: TRBJ1-6; V gene: TRBV5-4; CDR3 protein: CASSFGGSPYNSPLHF; CDR3 DNA: TGTGCCAGCAGCTTTGGGGGGAGCCCCTATAATTCACCCCTCCACTTT
D gene: TRBD2; clone size: -; J gene: TRBJ2-1; V gene: TRBV9; CDR3 protein: CASSVGSSGRGPYNEQFF; CDR3 DNA: TGTGCCAGCAGCGTAGGATCTAGCGGGAGGGGTCCCTACAATGAGCAGTTCTTC
D gene: -; clone size: -; J gene: TRBJ1-5; V gene: TRBV11-2; CDR3 protein: CASSLQGLGPQHF; CDR3 DNA: TGTGCCAGCAGCTTGCAGGGGCTAGGGCCCCAGCATTTT
D gene: TRBD2; clone size: once; J gene: TRBJ2-7; V gene: TRBV15; CDR3 protein: CATSRGGIAGLVYEQYF; CDR3 DNA: TGTGCCACCAGCAGAGGGGGGATAGCGGGTCTCGTCTACGAGCAGTACTTC
D gene: -; clone size: -; J gene: TRBJ2-3; V gene: TRBV11-2; CDR3 protein: CASSFSAPTDTQYF; CDR3 DNA: TGTGCCAGCAGCTTTTCCGCACCCACAGATACGCAGTATTTT
D gene: -; clone size: -; J gene: TRBJ2-1; V gene: TRBV9; CDR3 protein: CASSPLRDPSYNEQFF; CDR3 DNA: TGTGCCAGCAGCCCGCTCAGGGACCCCTCCTACAATGAGCAGTTCTTC
D gene: TRBD2; clone size: -; J gene: TRBJ2-2; V gene: TRBV7-3; CDR3 protein: CASSLTVAGGLTGELFF; CDR3 DNA: TGTGCCAGCAGCTTAACTGTAGCGGGAGGGCTCACCGGGGAGCTGTTTTTT